The clone carrying this TCR beta chain was observed many times. TCR alpha and beta CDR3 regions were amplified from RNA using iRepertoire nested multiplex PCR. For one-step reverse transcription and amplification, roughly 100-400 ng of tissue mRNA or PBMC total RNA was used. TCRdb recomputed calls from the multiplex PCR reads with MiXCR, one row per CDR3 protein. This sample has around 170,000 distinct CDR3 sequences; around 45% occur once, and the top ten carry about 5.2%. The data were taken from a study of glioma-infiltrating T cells. This CDR3 spans 15 amino acids. Germline V gene data show CDR1 as MDHEN and CDR2 as SYDVKM. Losses at the gene ends were 3 bases for V and 2 bases for J; bases not matched to a gene: 6.

The material sequenced was glioma tissue, nonneoplastic brain tissue, or PBMCs (not recorded which). This sequence originates from a human donor with low-grade glioma or glioblastoma, undergoing nonglioma brain surgery, or in good health (not recorded which). The V and J genes are TRBV28 and TRBJ2-5; TRBD1 aligns across 7 bases. In DNA form, the CDR3 reads TGTGCCAGCAGTTTCCGGACAGGAAGTCAAGAGACCCAGTACTTC. Its protein is CASSFRTGSQETQYF.